This passage covers 30 T cell receptor beta chains from one sample sequenced in a study of blood T cell repertoires in COVID-19. Produced via immunoSEQ multiplex PCR; TCRdb's table is partial and in-frame only. The sample holds 200,000 to 250,000 clones, about 83% seen once. The specimen was peripheral blood. These receptors were taken from a woman younger than 45 with COVID-19, enrolled during active disease.

The chain joins TRBV7-9 to TRBJ1-2; D not certain. Germline V lookup: CDR1 SEHNR, CDR2 FQNEAQ (reference sequence). CDR3 length: 15 residues. The V gene lost 1 base and the J gene lost 2 bases, with 11 bases spanning the gap. CDR3 sequence (DNA): TGTGCCAGCAGCTTAGTTTCACTTTCGAACTATGGCTACACCTTC. Residues: CASSLVSLSNYGYTF.

This sequence joins TRBV7-6 and TRBJ2-3; no reliable D call. CDR3 length equals 15 residues. Germline CDR1 is SGHVS and CDR2 is FNYEAQ. The ends were cut back, 10 bases at V and 2 bases at J, with 19 bases in the middle. The CDR3 here is CATKLRHLDTDTQYF. As DNA, the CDR3 is TGTGCCACGAAGTTACGGCACCTAGACACAGATACGCAGTATTTT.

CDR3 amino acids: CASSNGQGSTQYF. CDR3 DNA: TGCGCCAGCAGCAACGGACAGGGGAGTACGCAGTATTTT. V gene TRBV5-1 combines with J gene TRBJ2-3; 9 bases agree with TRBD1. Germline V gene lookup returns CDR1 SGHRS and CDR2 YFSETQ. The CDR3 spans 13 residues. V shed 4 bases, J shed 8 bases, and the junction held 5 bases outside the gene matches.

The rearrangement joins TRBV4-3 to TRBJ2-2; D possibly corresponds to TRBD1 (6 bases). The length of the CDR3 is 17 residues. In germline, CDR1 is LGHNA, CDR2 YSLEER. Trimming stripped 0 bases from V and 5 bases from J, with 16 bases between. Here the CDR3 DNA reads TGCGCCAGCAGCCAAGACCCGTACAGGGCAGAGACCGGGGAGCTGTTTTTT. It specifies CASSQDPYRAETGELFF.

V gene TRBV10-1 combines with J gene TRBJ2-5, with TRBD2 matching 8 bases. The CDR3 is made up of 14 amino acids. The V gene's germline CDR1 is WNHNN and CDR2 SYGVQD (reference sequence). V gave up 10 bases and J gave up 7 bases; unmatched junction bases: 14. CDR3 sequence reads: CANTMTNGRVTQYF. The CDR3 nucleotides are TGCGCCAACACGATGACTAACGGGAGGGTGACCCAGTACTTC.

The chain uses TRBV6-6 and TRBJ2-2; TRBD1 agrees at 7 bases. V lost 6 bases, J lost 1 base, and 5 bases stayed unmatched. CDR3 size: 15 residues. Germline-derived CDR1 and CDR2 are MNHNY and SVGAGI (reference sequence). The CDR3 region is CASRTGEGNTGELFF. The CDR3 DNA reads TGTGCCAGCAGAACAGGGGAAGGGAACACCGGGGAGCTGTTTTTT.

This chain connects TRBV21-1 to TRBJ2-7; TRBD2 reflects the table's D call only, with no check against the DNA. TRBV21-1 is recorded as a pseudogene. The CDR3 runs to 17 residues. CDR3 nucleotides: TGTGCCAGCACGTACTTGGCCATCGTTACGGAGGCCTACGAGCAGTACTTC. Amino acid sequence: CASTYLAIVTEAYEQYF.

The V and J genes are TRBV27 and TRBJ2-7; D may be TRBD2 (6 bases). V dropped 5 bases and J dropped 1 base, with 15 bases sitting between them. The germline CDR1 and CDR2 sequences are MNHEY and SMNVEV (reference sequence). CDR3 size: 15 residues. The CDR3 sequence: CASSGNLGGSYEQYF. The CDR3 coding sequence is TGTGCCAGCAGTGGGAACCTTGGGGGGTCCTACGAGCAGTACTTC.

This clone was recorded a few times. The CDR3 DNA is TGCGCCAGCAGCCAAGCTCAAAGCATCTCCTACGAGCAGTACTTC. This codes for CASSQAQSISYEQYF. The rearrangement uses TRBV4-1 and TRBJ2-7; D is undetermined. The length of the CDR3 is 15 residues. Germline CDR1 is MGHRA and CDR2 is YSYEKL. V was trimmed by 1 base and J by 0 bases, leaving 10 bases between them.

The rearrangement links TRBV15 to TRBJ2-7, with D possibly being TRBD1 (6 bases). CDR3 size: 16 residues. CDR1 is LNHNV, CDR2 YYDKDF, per germline (reference sequence). Between the trimmed V and J ends, which lost 5 bases and 2 bases, there was a span of 19 bases. This CDR3 is CATSGFRDTQTYEQYF. CDR3 DNA sequence: TGTGCCACCAGCGGATTCCGGGACACCCAAACCTACGAGCAGTACTTC.

This rearrangement joins TRBV2 to TRBJ2-3; 11 nucleotides align to TRBD2. Germline V gene sequence: CDR1 SNHLY, CDR2 FYNNEI. Trimming at V came to 6 bases and at J to 2 bases, leaving 4 bases not matched to a gene. The CDR3 runs to 15 residues. Here the CDR3 reads CASRLAGGPTDTQYF. CDR3 DNA sequence: TGTGCCAGCAGGCTAGCGGGGGGCCCCACAGATACGCAGTATTTT.

V usage is TRBV28 and J usage is TRBJ1-6; D gene uncertain. This CDR3 is built from 12 residues. V was trimmed by 6 bases and J by 11 bases, leaving 11 bases between them. Germline lookup yields CDR1 MDHEN and CDR2 SYDVKM. CDR3 region: CASSSPTAPLHF. The CDR3 DNA is TGTGCCAGCAGCTCCCCAACGGCACCCCTCCACTTT.

The V gene is TRBV5-6, the J gene TRBJ2-2; 12 nucleotides align to TRBD2. Trimming at V came to 2 bases and at J to 11 bases, leaving 4 bases not matched to a gene. Germline V gene lookup returns CDR1 SGHDT and CDR2 YYEEEE. The CDR3 has 14 amino acids. In DNA form, the CDR3 reads TGTGCCAGCAGCTTTCGACTAGCGGGAGCCGAGCTGTTTTTT. It is translated as CASSFRLAGAELFF. Complete variable domain (other parts from reference TRBV5-6 and TRBJ2-2): DAGVTQSPTHLIKTRGQQVTLRCSPKSGHDTVSWYQQALGQGPQFIFQYYEEEERQRGNFPDRFSGHQFPNYSSELNVNALLLGDSALYLCASSFRLAGAELFFGEGSRLTVL.

The V call is TRBV6-2 or TRBV6-3, the J call TRBJ2-4; 12 nucleotides match TRBD1. Trimming took 6 bases from V and 3 from J; bases not matched to a gene: 6. Germline loops: CDR1 MNHEY, CDR2 SVGEGT. This CDR3 comprises 16 residues. CDR3 sequence reads: CASSHRDRGLKNIQYF. CDR3 nucleotides: TGTGCCAGCAGCCACCGGGACAGGGGGCTCAAAAACATTCAGTACTTC.

This clone was picked up one time. V is TRBV9 and J is TRBJ1-2; 7 bases are a match to TRBD1. Germline assignment: CDR1 SGDLS and CDR2 YYNGEE. V lost 4 bases to trimming and J lost 4 bases; unmatched junction nucleotides: 4. CDR3 length equals 13 residues. CDR3 region: CASSQTGFYGYTF. DNA for the CDR3: TGTGCCAGCAGCCAGACAGGGTTCTATGGCTACACCTTC.

The chain couples TRBV11-2 to TRBJ1-5; no firm D call. This CDR3 is built from 14 residues. Germline V gene sequence: CDR1 SGHAT, CDR2 FQNNGV. The V and J ends lost 1 base and 5 bases respectively, with 9 bases between them. The CDR3 loop is CASSLGLFDQPQHF. CDR3 DNA: TGTGCCAGCAGCTTAGGTCTTTTTGATCAGCCCCAGCATTTT.

This clone came up many times. The chain combines TRBV30 with TRBJ2-7; 10 bases line up with TRBD1. Germline CDR1 and CDR2: GTSNPN and SVGIG (reference sequence). The ends lost 1 base at V and 4 bases at J; junction bases unmatched: 10. This CDR3 is built from 16 residues. This CDR3 reads CAWSDRERDRGYEQYF. CDR3 in DNA: TGTGCCTGGAGTGATCGGGAACGGGACAGGGGTTACGAGCAGTACTTC.

J is TRBJ2-1 and V is TRBV11-2, with 8 bases aligning to TRBD2. CDR3 length: 15 amino acids. CDR1 and CDR2 from the germline V gene are SGHAT and FQNNGV. The V segment lost 5 bases and the J segment 3 bases; nucleotides outside the gene matches: 6. DNA of the CDR3: TGTGCCAGCAGCCCTAGCGGGCCGCACTACAATGAGCAGTTCTTC. This translates into CASSPSGPHYNEQFF.

This chain joins TRBV11-2 and TRBJ1-2, with D tentatively TRBD1 (5 bases). The CDR3 contains 14 residues. Trimming left V 2 bases short and J 3 bases short, with 10 bases between. The germline gives CDR1 SGHAT, CDR2 FQNNGV. The CDR3 is CASSLPGRDYGYTF. The DNA for the CDR3 is TGTGCCAGCAGCTTACCGGGCAGGGACTATGGCTACACCTTC.

The sample holds one count of this clone. V usage is TRBV4-3 and J usage is TRBJ2-3; the match to TRBD2 covers 10 bases. CDR3 length: 16 amino acids. Germline V gene lookup returns CDR1 LGHNA and CDR2 YSLEER. The V gene end was trimmed by 0 bases and the J gene end by 3 bases; junction bases not matched to a gene: 3. CDR3 in amino acids: CASSQDSSGRTDTQYF. The CDR3 DNA reads TGCGCCAGCAGCCAAGATTCTAGCGGGAGAACAGATACGCAGTATTTT.

The chain carries TRBV19 and TRBJ2-2; the match to TRBD1 covers 7 bases. This CDR3 spans 15 amino acids. Germline assignment: CDR1 LNHDA and CDR2 SQIVND (reference sequence). V lost 7 bases to trimming and J lost 3 bases; unmatched junction nucleotides: 8. The CDR3 loop reads CASIWAGGYTGELFF. CDR3 bases: TGTGCCAGTATTTGGGCAGGGGGTTACACCGGGGAGCTGTTTTTT.

V usage is TRBV5-5 and J usage is TRBJ1-2, with 7 nucleotides matching TRBD1. The CDR3 extends over 16 amino acids. The J segment lost 8 bases and the V segment lost 0 bases, leaving 13 bases of the junction unmatched. Germline CDR1 is SGHKS and CDR2 is YYEKEE (reference sequence). The chain's CDR3 is CASSLAEGGLHHGYTF. CDR3 sequence (DNA): TGTGCCAGCAGCTTGGCCGAAGGGGGCCTTCATCACGGCTACACCTTC.

In the case of this clone: Other DNA sequences from this sample encode an identical CDR3 as well. The J gene is TRBJ2-1, the V gene TRBV6-6; 10 nucleotides agree with TRBD2. Germline CDR1 MNHNY, CDR2 SVGAGI (reference sequence). The CDR3 covers 14 residues. V was clipped by 4 bases and J by 5 bases; unmatched bases: 2. The CDR3 spells CASSSTSGDNEQFF. DNA for the CDR3: TGTGCCAGCAGTTCAACTAGCGGGGACAATGAGCAGTTCTTC.

The CDR3 coding sequence is TGCGCCAGCAGCGCCAAAACTAGCGGGAGATCGTCCTACAATGAGCAGTTCTTC. This encodes CASSAKTSGRSSYNEQFF. The rearrangement uses TRBV5-1 and TRBJ2-1; 11 positions agree with TRBD2. V was clipped by 4 bases and J by 1 base; unmatched bases: 10. This CDR3 is 18 amino acids long. Germline lookup yields CDR1 SGHRS and CDR2 YFSETQ. Complete variable domain (other parts from reference TRBV5-1 and TRBJ2-1): KAGVTQTPRYLIKTRGQQVTLSCSPISGHRSVSWYQQTPGQGLQFLFEYFSETQRNKGNFPGRFSGRQFSNSRSEMNVSTLELGDSALYLCASSAKTSGRSSYNEQFFGPGTRLTVL.

The chain carries TRBV6-5 and TRBJ1-2, with 7 bases matching TRBD1. J gave up 8 bases and V 6 bases, and 12 bases lay outside the gene matches. Germline V CDR1 and CDR2: MNHEY, SVGAGI. This CDR3 spans 14 amino acids. In DNA, the CDR3 is TGTGCCAGCAGGCAGATAACACAGGGGAACGGCTACACCTTC. Translating it yields CASRQITQGNGYTF.

The chain joins TRBV7-2 to TRBJ2-1, with D perhaps TRBD2 (7 bases). Germline V gene lookup returns CDR1 SGHTA and CDR2 FQGNSA. Trimming shortened V by 11 bases and J by 9 bases, and 20 bases separated the two germline ends. The CDR3 covers 13 residues. CDR3 protein: CADTEGGVGEQFF. The CDR3 bases are TGTGCCGACACTGAGGGGGGGGTTGGTGAGCAGTTCTTC.

This sequence joins TRBV28 and TRBJ1-5; D perhaps matches TRBD1 (5 bases). The germline V gene has CDR1 MDHEN and CDR2 SYDVKM. V lost 3 bases, J lost 5 bases, and 11 bases lay in between. This CDR3 has 14 residues. CDR3 in amino acids: CASSFFQGYQPQHF. The CDR3 DNA reads as TGTGCCAGCAGTTTTTTCCAGGGATATCAGCCCCAGCATTTT.

V usage is TRBV10-1 and J usage is TRBJ2-1; weak D call: TRBD1 (6 bases). Trimming shortened V by 0 bases and J by 6 bases, and 15 bases separated the two germline ends. In germline, CDR1 is WNHNN, CDR2 SYGVQD (reference sequence). The CDR3 loop spans 16 amino acids. CDR3: CASSESPRGLGNEQFF. As DNA, the CDR3 is TGCGCCAGCAGTGAGTCACCCAGGGGTTTAGGCAATGAGCAGTTCTTC.

This chain uses TRBV18 with TRBJ1-1, with 7 nucleotides matching TRBD1. J gave up 5 bases and V 4 bases, and 13 bases lay outside the gene matches. The germline V gene encodes CDR1 KGHSH and CDR2 LQKENI. The CDR3 covers 16 residues. The CDR3 loop reads CASSQRKDRERTEAFF. CDR3 nucleotide sequence: TGTGCCAGCTCACAGCGGAAAGACAGGGAGAGGACTGAAGCTTTCTTT. Full variable domain (outside the CDR3, taken from reference TRBV18 and TRBJ1-1): NAGVMQNPRHLVRRRGQEARLRCSPMKGHSHVYWYRQLPEEGLKFMVYLQKENIIDESGMPKERFSAEFPKEGPSILRIQQVVRGDSAAYFCASSQRKDRERTEAFFGQGTRLTVV.

This chain joins TRBV3-1 (or the pseudogene TRBV3-2) and TRBJ1-3; tentative D call: TRBD1 (5 bases). Germline-derived CDR1 and CDR2 are LGHDT and YNNKEL (reference sequence). The CDR3 loop spans 21 amino acids. Trimming took off 1 base at V and 0 bases at J, with 25 bases between the two ends. CDR3 in amino acids: CASSQGMILSGGLSSGNTIYF. DNA of the CDR3: TGTGCCAGCAGCCAAGGAATGATACTTTCGGGGGGACTCAGCTCTGGAAACACCATATATTTT.